The 3 T cell receptor beta chains below were found in one sample sequenced in a study of T cell clones after liver transplantation (dated by TCRdb to 2018 to 2020). Receptor libraries were prepared by the immunoSEQ multiplex PCR assay. Imported from immuneACCESS, the table was reduced by TCRdb to in-frame sequences with V and J called. These copies leave out some clones; in studies compared against another copy, an unresolved V gene accounts for under half, and the cause of the remainder is not known. The sample data list 45,000 to 60,000 clones, and 70% to 75% of these were observed just once. The leading ten clones occupy around 9.7% of the sample. The sample was CD4+ T cells from blood, taken at the 22-month timepoint. The receptors were gathered from a human patient who received a liver transplant. Once a transplant has taken place, some T cells may be donor derived.

The rearrangement uses TRBV5-6 and TRBJ1-5, with D possibly TRBD1 on 6 matching bases. This CDR3 is 14 amino acids long. Germline V gives CDR1 SGHDT, CDR2 YYEEEE. V dropped 4 bases and J dropped 4 bases, with 12 bases sitting between them. As DNA, the CDR3 is TGTGCCAGCAGCCTCTGGACAGCTAATCAGCCCCAGCATTTT. It codes for CASSLWTANQPQHF.

This clone has a handful of counts. Other DNA sequences within the sample encode an identical CDR3. The V gene is TRBV11-3, the J gene TRBJ2-2, with D uncertain. The CDR3 totals 12 residues. Germline V CDR1 and CDR2: SGHNT, YENEEA. The V gene lost 5 bases and the J gene lost 5 bases, with 6 bases spanning the gap. CDR3 loop: CASSPHTGELFF. The CDR3 nucleotides read TGTGCCAGCAGCCCTCATACCGGGGAGCTGTTTTTT.

Worth noting for this clone: Other DNA sequences in the same sample also yield this CDR3. CDR3 loop: CASSQEPGDSNQPQHF. CDR3 sequence (DNA): TGTGCCAGCAGCCAAGAGCCCGGAGATAGCAATCAGCCCCAGCATTTT. The chain has TRBV4-2 and TRBJ1-5; D gene ambiguous. CDR3 size: 16 residues. Trimming removed 0 bases at V and 0 bases at J, with 9 bases between. The germline CDR1 and CDR2 sequences are LGHNA and YNFKEQ.